Included here is one T cell receptor (beta chain) sequence, with context. It lacks a known antigen. No qualities accompany the bases; no much larger clone lies one base away. The data derive from a study of cytomegalovirus exposure and HLA in healthy donors (dated 2017 in TCRdb). With regard to the full study: According to an earlier analysis of 450 to 650 of the donors, some 180 million T cells yielded some 120 million unique TCR beta sequences and approximately 280 Gb of sequence data. Along with the approximately 620-subject first cohort, a separate validation cohort of over 90 different subjects was used. In an earlier analysis of more than 550 of the donors, high-throughput TCR beta sequencing was used to judge whether each TCR beta V gene segment behaved as functional or pseudogenic. On average, around 240,000 unique TCR beta nucleotide sequences were sequenced per donor among some 420 genotyped donors of the cohort, with roughly 18% of those sequences being non-productive. Around 330 gigabases of sequencing data and about 92 million unique TCR sequences made up an early release that covered under 750 HLA-typed donors. Both class I and class II loci were covered by HLA typing, at four-digit resolution. Typing coverage differed by locus: A, B, C, DRB1 and DQB1 were typed in roughly 620-630 donors, DQA1 in 522, DPA1 in approximately 600, and DPB1 in roughly 450. The study combined high-throughput TCR immunosequencing, statistical association of individual TCRs with disease status, and machine learning to predict cytomegalovirus infection status. Donor age, sex, ethnicity and CMV serostatus were compiled together with the repertoire data. A later genetic analysis used genome-wide SNP genotypes for about 65% of the roughly 670 donors, treating that subset as a discovery cohort. Because of strong linkage in the cohort, 5 or 6 DR-DQ haplotypes were treated as single units for association and clustering. All discovery cohort repertoires had been generated using a single sequencing platform. The aim of the study was to test whether cataloging public T cell receptors could identify signatures of past pathogen exposure. The later analysis used no new phenotypic data to find candidate immune exposures, relying instead on TCR beta sequences and their occurrence across donors. A later analysis re-examined previously published TCR beta repertoires from about 670 donors and added high-resolution HLA genotyping to investigate patterns of TCR occurrence. The T cell repertoires of about 700 subjects were profiled by immunosequencing and related to cytomegalovirus serostatus. Among the approximately 400 genotyped donors, 81% belonged to the genetic ancestry cluster associated with self-reported Caucasian donors. Study-wide conclusions, independent of this receptor: Because counts were too low, roughly 18 rarely observed V segments, including chromosome 9 orphons, were left out of the earlier analysis of over 550 of the donors. The authors suggested that the approach could potentially be generalized to other disease states and immunological phenotypes. A total of fewer than 200 TCR beta chains were listed by the study as associated with cytomegalovirus. A later analysis associated 15,000 to 20,000 TCR beta sequences with specific HLA alleles at a false discovery rate of 0.05. The cohort was sequenced for TCR beta chains only, and without alpha or paired-chain data the features that could be detected were limited. Across donors, most TCR sequences were observed very rarely, whereas some public TCRs were present in many individuals. A cluster of highly shared sequence variants was judged likely to be a technical artifact of the sequencing pipeline. In a later analysis, most CMV-associated TCR beta chains were found to appear HLA-restricted, with HLA associations seemingly driven largely by CMV exposure. Immune exposure information for the cohort was limited to CMV serostatus. Some IMGT-functional V segments, including TRBV6-2 and TRBV6-3, could not be told apart with the 87-base-pair reads, so those segments were excluded. Three of the identified cytomegalovirus-associated TCR beta chains were confirmed in vitro to be specific for cytomegalovirus antigens. Linkage disequilibrium might explain the correlated functional status among segregating V segments, but an unknown experimental factor could not be ruled out. A further reported finding was that TCR beta sequences accurately predicted the HLA-A and HLA-B alleles for most subjects in the first cohort. Compared with the roughly 670-donor mean, donors in an Asian-associated ancestry cluster had fewer N-insertions in productive TCRs, according to a later genetic analysis. In a later analysis, the rate of TCR association differed among HLA loci, with DRB1 alleles having the most associated TCRs and HLA-C alleles having the fewest. The classifier was reported to diagnose cytomegalovirus status with high specificity and sensitivity in both the original cohort and the validation cohort. In an earlier analysis of about 550 of the donors, most TCR beta V segments were observed in productive rearrangements about 87% or about 30% of the time, broadly matching IMGT annotations. Sequencing depth was assumed to be roughly uniform across donors in the presence/absence analyses, though that assumption may not hold. A later genetic analysis associated a missense DCLRE1C variant with V-gene and J-gene trimming of TCR beta chains, and an independent cohort replicated the association. When HLA alleles, especially DR and DQ, strongly co-occurred, TCR associations were difficult to assign to individual alleles. Because some donors lacked HLA typing at each locus, the association tests relied only on the typed subset. In a later analysis, HLA-associated TCR beta chains showed more clonal expansion and lower generation probabilities than non-associated chains that were equally common. According to a later analysis, parvovirus B19, influenza, CMV and Epstein-Barr virus appeared linked to several top co-occurrence clusters.

The library was made by the immunoSEQ multiplex PCR assay. The multiplex PCR relied on a mix of 60 forward primers for TCR Vbeta segments and 13 reverse primers for TCR Jbeta segments. The CDR3 region of rearranged TCR beta genes was amplified from genomic DNA by a multiplex PCR assay. The Illumina HiSeq System was used to sequence the amplified TCR beta libraries as 87-base-pair reads. In the paper's pipeline: A later analysis counted approximately 74 million unique TCR beta chains across the roughly 700 repertoires, and 9.5 million to 11 million of these chains were shared by at least two donors. Raw reads were error-corrected and collapsed into unique sequences with a nearest-neighbor algorithm that merged closely related sequences to remove PCR and sequencing errors. To assign V, D and J gene segments, CDR3 sequences were aligned to IMGT reference sequences. Each retained sequence needed at least a six-nucleotide match to both a V gene segment and a J gene segment. A rearrangement was called productive if the CDR3 had no stop codons and remained in frame with V and J, and every other rearrangement was called non-productive. CDR3 was defined by IMGT convention, running from the second conserved V-encoded cysteine to the conserved J-encoded phenylalanine. In an earlier analysis of more than 550 of the donors, sequences lacking an unambiguous match to a single V gene segment were excluded. An earlier analysis of several hundred of the donors called V segments functional above 56.7% productive rearrangements and segregating when the between-donor standard deviation exceeded 5%. A statistical classification framework was developed to diagnose cytomegalovirus status using the catalog of TCR beta chain sequences. In a later analysis, TCR nucleotide sequences were compared against IMGT/GENE-DB human TR gene sequences so that V and J genes could be assigned. The TCRdist pipeline was used in a later analysis to assign CDR3 sequences and most-parsimonious VDJ recombination scenarios. A later analysis defined each TCR beta chain by its CDR3 amino acid sequence plus V-gene family, and excluded reads lacking a unique V-gene family. To address suspected cross-contamination and a sequencing artifact, a later analysis removed 592 highly shared, low-generation-probability nucleotide sequences. For each public chain, a later analysis derived a clonal expansion index from normalized ranks of inferred template counts within each repertoire. A later analysis computed generation probabilities with a VDJ recombination model fitted to out-of-frame rearrangements, and checked the results against IGoR. Hypergeometric tests were used in a later analysis to score TCR-TCR, TCR-HLA and TCR-CMV co-occurrence, with a repertoire-size bias correction applied to the TCR pairs. In a later analysis, false discovery rates were estimated by permuting HLA or CMV assignments 20 times. In a later analysis, co-occurring TCRs were grouped using DBSCAN, with TCRdist sequence similarity added in when clustering inside HLA-allele-positive subsets. Repertoires with fewer than 30,000 or more than 120,000 public chains were left out of co-occurrence clustering, as were five repertoires with anomalous nucleotide sharing. This is the immuneACCESS table as TCRdb keeps it, with only in-frame sequences that have V and J called. A part of the clones is gone; compared with another copy, unresolved V genes explain less than half, and the rest is unexplained. V, J and clone size derive from that table, while D and trimming were established from the DNA sequence. The sample table lists 150,000 to 180,000 clones, over 60% of them with a count of one. The ten most abundant clones make up approximately 4% of the sample.

Unmatched junction bases come to 6, with V trimmed by 10 bases and J by 0 bases. CDR1 SGHVS and CDR2 FQNEAQ are derived from the germline V gene. There are 14 amino acids in the CDR3, from cysteine to phenylalanine inclusive. The kept DNA is CDR3 alone, 42 bases in frame from the first base. The cohort consisted of 650 to 700 healthy bone marrow donors. At the time of sampling, every cohort member was nominally healthy, though immune exposures that went unrecorded were likely present. The donor tested CMV seronegative, placing the donor among the 350 or so seronegative members of the cohort. Every donor gave a peripheral blood sample, and the peripheral blood mononuclear cells from that sample were used for TCR beta sequencing. Genomic DNA extraction from the blood cell samples was performed with the Qiagen DNeasy Blood Extraction Kit.

The source of this sequence is a woman aged 40 to 50 in good health and CMV-seronegative. Source material: PBMCs. The V and J segments used are TRBV7-8 and TRBJ2-1, with 7 junctional bases fitting TRBD2. The CDR3 protein is CATTRESSYNEQFF. The nucleotide sequence reads as follows: TGTGCCACTACGCGGGAGAGCTCCTACAATGAGCAGTTCTTC. The variable domain in full, with residues beyond the CDR3 obtained from the reference TRBV7-8 and TRBJ2-1 genes, is GAGVSQSPRYKVAKRGQDVALRCDPISGHVSLFWYQQALGQGPEFLTYFQNEAQLDKSGLPSDRFFAERPEGSVSTLKIQRTQQEDSAVYLCATTRESSYNEQFFGPGTRLTVL.